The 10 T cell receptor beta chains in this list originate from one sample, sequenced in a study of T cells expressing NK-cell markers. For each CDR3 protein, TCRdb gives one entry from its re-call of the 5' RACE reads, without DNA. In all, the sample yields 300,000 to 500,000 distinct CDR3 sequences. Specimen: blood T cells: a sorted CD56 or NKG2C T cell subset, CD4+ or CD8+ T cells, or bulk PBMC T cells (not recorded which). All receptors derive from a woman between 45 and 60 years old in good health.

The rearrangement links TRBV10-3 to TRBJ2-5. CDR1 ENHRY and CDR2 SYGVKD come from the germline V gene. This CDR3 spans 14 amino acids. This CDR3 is CAISEGSTQETQYF.

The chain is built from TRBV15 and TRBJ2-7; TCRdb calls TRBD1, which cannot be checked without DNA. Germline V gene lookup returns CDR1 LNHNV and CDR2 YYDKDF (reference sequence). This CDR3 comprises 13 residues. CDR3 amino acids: CATSSTGGNEQYF. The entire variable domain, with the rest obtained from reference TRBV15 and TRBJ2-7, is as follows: DAMVIQNPRYQVTQFGKPVTLSCSQTLNHNVMYWYQQKSSQAPKLLFHYYDKDFNNEADTPDNFQSRRPNTSFCFLDIRSPGLGDTAMYLCATSSTGGNEQYFGPGTRLTVT.

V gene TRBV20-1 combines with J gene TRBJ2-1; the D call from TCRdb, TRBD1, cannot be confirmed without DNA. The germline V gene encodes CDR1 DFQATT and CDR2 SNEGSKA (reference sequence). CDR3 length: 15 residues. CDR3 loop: CSASSPVGGYNEQFF.

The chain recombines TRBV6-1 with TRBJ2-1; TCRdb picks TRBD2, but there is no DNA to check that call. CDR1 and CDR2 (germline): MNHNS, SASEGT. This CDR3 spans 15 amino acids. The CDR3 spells CASSERRGVYNEQFF.

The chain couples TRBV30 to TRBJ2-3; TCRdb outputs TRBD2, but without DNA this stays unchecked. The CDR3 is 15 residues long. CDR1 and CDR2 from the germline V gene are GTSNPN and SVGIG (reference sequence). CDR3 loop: CAWSLGRPSTDTQYF.

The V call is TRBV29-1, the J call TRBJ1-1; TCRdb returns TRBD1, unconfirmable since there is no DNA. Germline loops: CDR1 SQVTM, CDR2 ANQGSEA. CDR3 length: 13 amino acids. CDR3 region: CSVEIYRASGAFF.

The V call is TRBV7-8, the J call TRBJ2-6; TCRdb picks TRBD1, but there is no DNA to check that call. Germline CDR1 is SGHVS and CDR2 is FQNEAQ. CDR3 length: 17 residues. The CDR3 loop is CASSPGTGDSGANVLTF.

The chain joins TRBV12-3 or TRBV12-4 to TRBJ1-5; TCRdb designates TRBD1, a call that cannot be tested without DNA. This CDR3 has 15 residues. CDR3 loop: CASRRQGQTNQPQHF.

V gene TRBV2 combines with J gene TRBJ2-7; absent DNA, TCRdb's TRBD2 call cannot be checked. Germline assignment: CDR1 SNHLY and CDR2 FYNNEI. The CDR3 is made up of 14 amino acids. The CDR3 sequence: CASSRELSSYEQYF.

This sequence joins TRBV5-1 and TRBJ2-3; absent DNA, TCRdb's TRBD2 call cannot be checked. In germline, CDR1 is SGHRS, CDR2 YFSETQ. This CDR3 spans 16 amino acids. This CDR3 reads CASSLAAGGTPDTQYF.